This T cell receptor (beta chain) is drawn from a study of blood T cell repertoires in COVID-19. This clone showed up just a few times. In the original processing: Amplified reference gene primers provided the basis for estimating nucleated cell counts. Assay used: immunoSEQ multiplex PCR; TCRdb lists only in-frame clones, some missing. V, J and clone size derive from that table, while D and trimming were established from the DNA sequence. The profile shows around 300,000 clones, roughly 80% of them singletons. The source of this sequence is a woman in her fifties or sixties with active or convalescent COVID-19. The sequencing input was peripheral blood.

The CDR3 region is CSASPADRVRTEAFF. CDR3 nucleotides: TGCAGTGCTAGTCCCGCGGACAGGGTACGAACTGAAGCTTTCTTT. This chain connects TRBV20-1 to TRBJ1-1; 8 bases match TRBD1. The CDR3 runs to 15 residues. The ends lost 3 bases at V and 5 bases at J; junction bases unmatched: 11. Germline loops: CDR1 DFQATT, CDR2 SNEGSKA (reference sequence).